A single sample gave rise to the 9 T cell receptor beta chains below, sequenced in a study of blood T cell repertoires in COVID-19. The data were produced by immunoSEQ multiplex PCR, yet TCRdb's version contains in-frame clones alone and is incomplete. The profile covers approximately 140,000 clones, with approximately 90% appearing a single time and around 4% taken by the ten largest. The sample was peripheral blood. The receptors come from a woman aged 55-70 years with active or convalescent COVID-19.

The gene calls are TRBV10-3 and TRBJ1-1; 8 positions agree with TRBD1. This CDR3 contains 14 residues. The germline CDR1 and CDR2 sequences are ENHRY and SYGVKD. V lost 2 bases and J lost 1; bases outside the gene matches: 0. The CDR3 nucleotides read TGTGCCATCAGTGAGCAGGGGGCGAACACTGAAGCTTTCTTT. Protein product: CAISEQGANTEAFF.

This sequence joins TRBV7-3 and TRBJ1-1, with no clear D. Germline-derived CDR1 and CDR2 are SGHTA and FQGTGA. The CDR3 is 13 amino acids. Trimming shortened V by 6 bases and J by 1 base, and 9 bases separated the two germline ends. CDR3 amino acids: CASREQSNTEAFF. The CDR3 region has the DNA TGTGCCAGCAGAGAACAGTCGAACACTGAAGCTTTCTTT. Supplemented by reference TRBV7-3 and TRBJ1-1, the full variable domain reads GAGVSQTPSNKVTEKGKYVELRCDPISGHTALYWYRQSLGQGPEFLIYFQGTGAADDSGLPNDRFFAVRPEGSVSTLKIQRTERGDSAVYLCASREQSNTEAFFGQGTRLTVV.

This clone showed up just once. The chain links TRBV30 to TRBJ2-3; 9 nucleotides match TRBD2. The CDR3 has 13 residues. CDR1 and CDR2 (germline): GTSNPN, SVGIG (reference sequence). J gave up 6 bases and V 8 bases, and 9 bases lay outside the gene matches. The CDR3 DNA reads TGTGCCGCGGGGCGGGGGGGTGGTGATACGCAGTATTTT. It specifies CAAGRGGGDTQYF.

The chain is built from TRBV30 and TRBJ1-2, with 8 nucleotides matching TRBD1. Trimming removed 4 bases from V and 3 bases from J; junction bases left unmatched: 1. The CDR3 has 12 residues. The germline V gene has CDR1 GTSNPN and CDR2 SVGIG (reference sequence). CDR3 DNA: TGTGCCTGGAAGGGACAGGACTATGGCTACACCTTC. This codes for CAWKGQDYGYTF.

CDR3 sequence reads: CASSYLPNGQPQHF. As DNA, the CDR3 is TGTGCCAGCAGTTACCTACCGAACGGGCAGCCCCAGCATTTT. The chain recombines TRBV6-2 or TRBV6-3 with TRBJ1-5, with D hard to call. The V and J ends lost 2 bases and 7 bases respectively, with 12 bases between them. The length of the CDR3 is 14 residues. The germline gives CDR1 MNHEY, CDR2 SVGEGT.

The genes are TRBV4-3 and TRBJ2-2, with TRBD1 identical over 11 bases. CDR3 length equals 16 residues. The ends lost 4 bases at V and 6 bases at J; junction bases unmatched: 7. Germline loops: CDR1 LGHNA, CDR2 YSLEER. CDR3 loop: CASSPGQGALPGELFF. In nucleotides, the CDR3 is TGCGCCAGCAGCCCAGGACAGGGGGCATTACCCGGGGAGCTGTTTTTT.

This clone was detected once. The J gene is TRBJ1-5, the V gene TRBV7-2; D uncertain. Germline CDR1 is SGHTA and CDR2 is FQGNSA. Between the trimmed V and J ends, which lost 5 bases and 1 base, there was a span of 12 bases. This CDR3 is 15 amino acids long. Written as DNA, the CDR3 is TGTGCCAGCAGCCTGGGCGGGCTGAGCAATCAGCCCCAGCATTTT. Translated: CASSLGGLSNQPQHF.

The rearrangement joins TRBV25-1 to TRBJ1-1; 7 nucleotides match TRBD1. V gave up 8 bases and J gave up 1 base; unmatched junction bases: 10. The CDR3 contains 15 residues. Germline V CDR1 and CDR2: MGHDK, SYGVNS. Here the CDR3 DNA reads TGTGCCAGCTGTGGGGAGGACAGGACGAACACTGAAGCTTTCTTT. Protein product: CASCGEDRTNTEAFF.

DNA of the CDR3: TGCGCCAGCAGCCAGGACAGAATGAACACTGAAGCTTTCTTT. Amino acids: CASSQDRMNTEAFF. This chain uses TRBV4-3 with TRBJ1-1, with a tentative D call TRBD1 (6 bases). Germline lookup yields CDR1 LGHNA and CDR2 YSLEER. The CDR3 spans 14 residues. V gave up 3 bases and J gave up 0 bases, with 8 bases separating them.